Presented here are 7 T cell receptor beta chains from one specimen sequenced in a study of blood T cells in healthy people across ages (dated by TCRdb to the mid-2010s). The library came from 5' RACE. TCRdb lists the instrument as Illumina HiSeq 2500. A second PCR of roughly 6 to 11 cycles was run with a J-beta primer mix and a sample-barcoded 5' primer. The public reads were quality trimmed at Q25 with fastp and then assembled into clones with MiXCR by TCRdb, keeping productive beta chains. Each CDR3 protein appears once, grouped with its most common genes and DNA. Within this sample are about 1.8 million distinct CDR3 sequences, with about 50% of them counted one time only. Of the sample, less than 2.5% is held by the ten largest clones. The sample taken for sequencing was blood. Receptors originate from a woman in her 40s in good health.

The chain combines TRBV6-1 with TRBJ1-1; D possibly corresponds to TRBD1 (6 bases). The CDR3 length is 15 residues. V was clipped by 5 bases and J by 1 base, with 14 bases between them. The germline V gene has CDR1 MNHNS and CDR2 SASEGT. The CDR3 spells CASSKRGTRNTEAFF. Here the CDR3 DNA reads TGTGCCAGCAGTAAGCGCGGGACAAGGAACACTGAAGCTTTCTTT.

This chain joins TRBV4-2 and TRBJ2-3; D gene unclear. Per germline, CDR1 LGHNA and CDR2 YNFKEQ. The CDR3 has 15 amino acids. Trimming cost V 0 bases and J 4 bases, with 11 bases left between them. The CDR3 here is CASSQDWSTPDTQYF. DNA for the CDR3: TGTGCCAGCAGCCAAGATTGGAGTACCCCAGATACGCAGTATTTT.

This clonotype occurred a few times. J is TRBJ2-1 and V is TRBV3-1; 10 bases align to TRBD2. The V and J ends lost 3 bases and 5 bases, in that order; junction bases with no gene match: 10. CDR1 is LGHDT, CDR2 YNNKEL, per germline (reference sequence). This CDR3 has 17 residues. CDR3 in DNA: TGTGCCAGCAGCCATGAAGGACTAGCGGCTGGCCACAATGAGCAGTTCTTC. Translation gives CASSHEGLAAGHNEQFF.

In its sample, this clonotype was seen a few times. The chain couples TRBV4-1 to TRBJ2-3; D is perhaps TRBD2 (5 bases). Trimming stripped 6 bases from V and 1 base from J, with 17 bases between. CDR1 MGHRA and CDR2 YSYEKL come from the germline V gene. This CDR3 comprises 16 residues. In DNA form, the CDR3 reads TGCGCCAGCAGGCTTGACGGAGGATATGGCACAGATACGCAGTATTTT. Amino acid sequence: CASRLDGGYGTDTQYF.

The chain is built from TRBV28 and TRBJ2-7, with 9 bases lining up with TRBD1. With the DNA end fitting TRBJ2-5 better, the J assignment may be wrong. The germline gives CDR1 MDHEN, CDR2 SYDVKM. This CDR3 spans 15 amino acids. The CDR3 DNA sequence: TGTGCCAGCAGTTCTAGGACAGGGGCTCTGGAGACCCAGTACTTC. It encodes CASSSRTGALETQYF.

The rearrangement uses TRBV7-9 and TRBJ2-5; perhaps D is TRBD1 or TRBD2 (5 bases each). The germline V gene has CDR1 SEHNR and CDR2 FQNEAQ (reference sequence). The length of the CDR3 is 14 residues. V was cut by 3 bases and J by 5 bases, with 13 bases left in between. The CDR3 DNA follows: TGTGCCAGCAGCTTGAGGGGAGCCGAGGAGACCCAGTACTTC. This codes for CASSLRGAEETQYF.

This clonotype has only a few counts. The chain is built from TRBV10-2 and TRBJ2-4; D might be TRBD1 (6 bases). Trimming removed 2 bases at V and 0 bases at J, with 20 bases between. The germline CDR1 and CDR2 sequences are WSHSY and SAAADI. The CDR3 contains 19 residues. The CDR3 sequence is CASSEILRGGKLAKNIQYF. The CDR3 coding sequence is TGCGCCAGCAGTGAGATATTGAGAGGGGGAAAACTAGCCAAAAACATTCAGTACTTC.